This note documents a single T cell receptor (beta chain) sequence. Its antigen remains unknown. Primers for the PCR totalled 60 Vbeta and 13 Jbeta. In the source study's methods: A later analysis tallied tens of millions of unique TCR beta chains, about 9.9 million of them shared. Repertoires were generated with immunoSEQ multiplex PCR, while TCRdb's copy carries only in-frame clones and drops some. V, J and clone size derive from that table, while D and trimming were established from the DNA sequence. The data show under 200,000 clones, almost 85% seen once. The record originates from a study of cytomegalovirus exposure and HLA in healthy donors. Overall study results and limits: Per published reports, the classifier diagnosed cytomegalovirus status with high specificity and sensitivity.

The CDR3 extends over 19 amino acids. The germline V gene has CDR1 LGHNA and CDR2 YNFKEQ. V trimming: 4 bases; J trimming: 6 bases; junction bases outside the gene matches: 18. The TCR sequence derives from a woman in her fifties or sixties in good health and CMV-seronegative. What was sequenced was PBMCs. The chain recombines TRBV4-2 with TRBJ1-5; the match to TRBD1 covers 10 bases. This CDR3 reads CASSLYTTGGRLIGQPQHF. Here the CDR3 DNA reads TGTGCCAGCAGCCTCTACACGACAGGGGGCCGCTTAATAGGTCAGCCCCAGCATTTT.